The entry that follows covers one T cell receptor (beta chain) sequence. The antigen remains unidentified. The data were obtained in a study of cytomegalovirus exposure and HLA in healthy donors. Regarding the study as a whole: Some V segments, TRBV6-2 and TRBV6-3 among them, were indistinguishable and were therefore excluded. A reported reduction in N-insertions relative to the approximately 640-donor mean was seen in an Asian-associated ancestry cluster in a later analysis. Most TCRs appeared rarely, but some public TCRs recurred in many donors. The investigators catalogued 150 to 200 TCR beta chains as cytomegalovirus-associated.

PCR primers comprised 60 Vbeta and 13 Jbeta primers. Produced via immunoSEQ multiplex PCR; TCRdb's table is partial and in-frame only. The sample records about 140,000 clones, 75% being singletons. The CDR3 is 14 residues long. Germline values: CDR1 SGDLS, CDR2 YYNGEE. With 3 bases removed from V and 4 bases from J, the gap between germline ends came to 11 bases. The sequenced material came from PBMCs. The chain has TRBV9 and TRBJ1-3; weak D call: TRBD1 (5 bases). The source is a man aged 35 to 55 in good health and CMV-seronegative. The CDR3 sequence is CASSGAGGGNTIYF. Here the CDR3 DNA reads TGTGCCAGCAGCGGGGCCGGGGGGGGAAACACCATATATTTT.